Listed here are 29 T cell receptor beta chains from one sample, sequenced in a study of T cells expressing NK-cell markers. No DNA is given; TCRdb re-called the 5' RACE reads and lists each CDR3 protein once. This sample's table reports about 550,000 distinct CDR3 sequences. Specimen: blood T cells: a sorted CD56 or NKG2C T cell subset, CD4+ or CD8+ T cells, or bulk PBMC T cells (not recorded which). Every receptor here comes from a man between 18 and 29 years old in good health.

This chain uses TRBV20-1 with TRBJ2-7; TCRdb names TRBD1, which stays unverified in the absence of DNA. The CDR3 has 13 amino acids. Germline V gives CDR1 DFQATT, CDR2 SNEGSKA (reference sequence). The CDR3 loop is CSASRDRGNEQYF.

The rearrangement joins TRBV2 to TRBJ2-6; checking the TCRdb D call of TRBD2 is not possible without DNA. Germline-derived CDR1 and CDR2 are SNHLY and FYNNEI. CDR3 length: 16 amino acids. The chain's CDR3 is CASQTGRVSGANVLTF.

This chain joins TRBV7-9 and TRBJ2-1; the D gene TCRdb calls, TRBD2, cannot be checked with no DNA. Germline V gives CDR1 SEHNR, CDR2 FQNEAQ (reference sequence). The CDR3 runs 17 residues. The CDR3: CASSLRIQGRSYNEQFF.

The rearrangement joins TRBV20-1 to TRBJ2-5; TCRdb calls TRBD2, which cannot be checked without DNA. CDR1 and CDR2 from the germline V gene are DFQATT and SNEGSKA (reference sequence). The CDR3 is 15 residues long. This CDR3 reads CSAKPGTSFLETQYF.

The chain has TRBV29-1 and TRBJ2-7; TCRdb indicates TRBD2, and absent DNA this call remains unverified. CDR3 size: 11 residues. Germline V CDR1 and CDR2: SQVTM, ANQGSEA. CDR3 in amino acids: CSVDRVGEQYF.

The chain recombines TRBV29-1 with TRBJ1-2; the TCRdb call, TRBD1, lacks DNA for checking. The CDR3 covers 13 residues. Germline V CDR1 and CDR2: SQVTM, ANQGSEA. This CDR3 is CSVKVQGFNGYTF.

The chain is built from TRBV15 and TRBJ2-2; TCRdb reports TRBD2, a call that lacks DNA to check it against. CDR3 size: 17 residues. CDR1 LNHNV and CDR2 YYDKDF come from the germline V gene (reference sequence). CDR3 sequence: CATSRDPLAGNDGELFF.

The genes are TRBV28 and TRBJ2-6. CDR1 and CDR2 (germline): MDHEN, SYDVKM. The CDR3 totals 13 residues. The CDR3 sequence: CASIKWEDNVLTF.

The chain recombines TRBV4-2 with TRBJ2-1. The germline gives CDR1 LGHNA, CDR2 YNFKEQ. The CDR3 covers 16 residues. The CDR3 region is CASSQDDKSSYNEQFF.

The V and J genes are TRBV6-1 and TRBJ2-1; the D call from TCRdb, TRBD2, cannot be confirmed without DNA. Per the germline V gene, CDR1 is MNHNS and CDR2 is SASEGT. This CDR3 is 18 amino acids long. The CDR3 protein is CASLRGGRQDWYYNEQFF.

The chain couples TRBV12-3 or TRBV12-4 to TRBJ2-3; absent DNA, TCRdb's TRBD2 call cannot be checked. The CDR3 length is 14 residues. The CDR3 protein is CASTSGTSTDTQYF.

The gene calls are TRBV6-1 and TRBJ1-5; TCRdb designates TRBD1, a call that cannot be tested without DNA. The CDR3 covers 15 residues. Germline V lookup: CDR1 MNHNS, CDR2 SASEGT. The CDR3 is CASSLDRGDFQPQHF.

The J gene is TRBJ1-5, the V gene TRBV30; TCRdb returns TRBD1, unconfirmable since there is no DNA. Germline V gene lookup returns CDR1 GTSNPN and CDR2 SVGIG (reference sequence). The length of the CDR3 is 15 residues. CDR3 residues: CAWSVRGVVNQPQHF.

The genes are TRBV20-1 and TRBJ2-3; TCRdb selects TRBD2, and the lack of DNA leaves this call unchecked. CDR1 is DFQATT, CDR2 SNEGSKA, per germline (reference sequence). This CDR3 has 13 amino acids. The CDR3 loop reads CSAGTSGRNTQYF.

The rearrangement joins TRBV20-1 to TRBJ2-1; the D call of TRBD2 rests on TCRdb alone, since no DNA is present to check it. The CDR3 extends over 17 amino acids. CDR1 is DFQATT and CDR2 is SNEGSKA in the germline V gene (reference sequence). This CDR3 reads CSARLAGGPSTNNEQFF.

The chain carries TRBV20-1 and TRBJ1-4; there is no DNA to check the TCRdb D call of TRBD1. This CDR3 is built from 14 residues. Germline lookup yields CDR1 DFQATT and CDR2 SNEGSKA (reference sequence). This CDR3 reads CSARGVKSDEKLFF.

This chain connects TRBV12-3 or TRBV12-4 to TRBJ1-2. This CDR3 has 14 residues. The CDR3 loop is CASTSHAANYGYTF.

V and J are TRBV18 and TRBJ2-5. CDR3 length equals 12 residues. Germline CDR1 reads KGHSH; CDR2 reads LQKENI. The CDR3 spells CASSPPRETQYF.

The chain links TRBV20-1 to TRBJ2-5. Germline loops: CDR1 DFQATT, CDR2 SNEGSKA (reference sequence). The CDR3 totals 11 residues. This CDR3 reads CSARDLETQYF.

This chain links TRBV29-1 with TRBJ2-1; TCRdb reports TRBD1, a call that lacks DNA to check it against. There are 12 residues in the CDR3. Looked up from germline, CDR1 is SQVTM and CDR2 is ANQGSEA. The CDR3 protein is CSVAGEFNEQFF.

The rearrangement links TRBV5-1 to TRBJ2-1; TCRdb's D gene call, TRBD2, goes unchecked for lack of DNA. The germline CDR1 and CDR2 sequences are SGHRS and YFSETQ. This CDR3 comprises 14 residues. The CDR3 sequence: CASSAGDGYNEQFF.

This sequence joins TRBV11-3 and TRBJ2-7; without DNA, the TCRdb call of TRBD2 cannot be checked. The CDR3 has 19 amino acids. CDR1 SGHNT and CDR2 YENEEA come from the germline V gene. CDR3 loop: CASSLVGAGLAGVSHEQYF.

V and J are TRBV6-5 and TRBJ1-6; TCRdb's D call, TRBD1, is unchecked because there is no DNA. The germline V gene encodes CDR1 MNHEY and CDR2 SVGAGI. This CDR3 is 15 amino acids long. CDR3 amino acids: CASSYGQGNNSPLHF.

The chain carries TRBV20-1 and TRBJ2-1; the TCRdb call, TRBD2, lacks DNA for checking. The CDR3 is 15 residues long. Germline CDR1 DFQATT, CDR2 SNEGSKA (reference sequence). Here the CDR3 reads CSAHGELAGAREQFF.

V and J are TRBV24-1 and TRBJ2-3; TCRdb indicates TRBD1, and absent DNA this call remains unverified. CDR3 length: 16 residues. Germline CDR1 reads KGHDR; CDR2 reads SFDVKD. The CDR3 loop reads CATSDRGTPGTDTQYF.

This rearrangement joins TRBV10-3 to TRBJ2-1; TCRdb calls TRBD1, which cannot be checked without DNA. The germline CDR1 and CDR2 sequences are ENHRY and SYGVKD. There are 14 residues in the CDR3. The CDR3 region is CAISESSPGFEQFF.

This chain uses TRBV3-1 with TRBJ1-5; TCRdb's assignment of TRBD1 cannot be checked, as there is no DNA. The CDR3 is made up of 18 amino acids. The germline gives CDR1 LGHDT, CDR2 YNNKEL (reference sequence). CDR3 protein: CASSQDPEVGADNQPQHF.

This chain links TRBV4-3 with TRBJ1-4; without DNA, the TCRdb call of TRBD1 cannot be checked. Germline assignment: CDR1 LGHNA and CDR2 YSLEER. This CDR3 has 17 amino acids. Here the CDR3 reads CASRTRGQGARAGKLFF.

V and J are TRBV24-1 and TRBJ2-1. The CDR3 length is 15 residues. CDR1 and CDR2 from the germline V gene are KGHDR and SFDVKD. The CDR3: CATSDLGLDRNEQFF.